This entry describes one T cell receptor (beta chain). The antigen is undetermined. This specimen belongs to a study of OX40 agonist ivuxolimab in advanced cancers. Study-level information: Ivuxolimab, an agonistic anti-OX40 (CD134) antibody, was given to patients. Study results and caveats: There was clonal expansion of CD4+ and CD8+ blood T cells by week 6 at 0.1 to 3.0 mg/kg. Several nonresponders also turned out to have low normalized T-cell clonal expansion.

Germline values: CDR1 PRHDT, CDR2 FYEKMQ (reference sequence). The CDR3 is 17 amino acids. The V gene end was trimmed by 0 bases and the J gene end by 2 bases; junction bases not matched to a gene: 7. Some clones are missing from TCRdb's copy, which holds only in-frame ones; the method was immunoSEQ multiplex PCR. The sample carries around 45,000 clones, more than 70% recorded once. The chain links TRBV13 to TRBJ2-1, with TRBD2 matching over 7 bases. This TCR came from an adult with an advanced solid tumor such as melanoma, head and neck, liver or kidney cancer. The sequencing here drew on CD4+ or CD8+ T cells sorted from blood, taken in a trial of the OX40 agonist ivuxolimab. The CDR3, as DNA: TGTGCCAGCAGCTTAGGAGGGGCTAGCGGTGCCTACAATGAGCAGTTCTTC. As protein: CASSLGGASGAYNEQFF.